This TCR beta chain was captured in a study of CD8 T cells in Susac syndrome. The authors sequenced TCR beta from blood CD8+ and CD4+ T cells. FACS enriched CD8+ TEMRA cells, while bulk CD8+ and CD4+ were negatively isolated. The V gene lost 0 bases and the J gene lost 5 bases, with 7 bases spanning the gap. The CDR3 is 13 residues long. From germline, CDR1 is MNHEY and CDR2 SVGAGI. When the RNA was reverse transcribed, random hexamers were used with an input of 0.5 to 1 ug. It was immunoSEQ multiplex PCR that amplified TCR beta CDR3 across 54 Vbeta and 13 Jbeta. Using its own MiXCR run on the immunoSEQ multiplex PCR reads, TCRdb lists one record per CDR3 protein. The sample shows 100,000 to 150,000 distinct CDR3 sequences, just under 95% of them seen only once. This clonotype was found once.

The specimen sequenced was CD8+ T cells from PBMCs. This TCR came from a human donor with Susac syndrome. The chain links TRBV6-5 to TRBJ1-2; the D is unclear. The CDR3 bases are TGTGCCAGCAGTTACTCCGGCGGTTATGGCTACACCTTC. Residues: CASSYSGGYGYTF.